The sequence of this TCR beta chain was determined in a study of T cells after yellow fever vaccination. Whole-study findings and limits: Reappearance after the booster was seen for most primary-vaccination clones, at around 95% CD4 and 85% to 90% CD8. Abundant bulk-population clonotypes could contaminate the FACS-sorted repertoires. Across the CD4 and CD8 compartments, a small share of clonotypes was present in both.

This clonotype was picked up many times. The antigen is unknown. By 5'RACE template switching, TCR cDNA was produced, with a universal primer site and UMIs added in the process. TCRdb analysed the 5' RACE reads with MiXCR anew, one entry per CDR3 protein. The sample carries 99,000 or so distinct CDR3 sequences, 5.8% recorded once. The sequences come from CD8+ T cells sorted from PBMCs, collected 10 days after the yellow fever booster vaccination. This TCR was sampled from a man younger than 35 who received the YFV17D yellow fever vaccine.

CDR3 protein: CASSLGDSTDTQYF. In nucleotides, the CDR3 is TGCGCCAGCAGCTTGGGGGACAGCACAGATACGCAGTATTTT. This rearrangement joins TRBV5-1 to TRBJ2-3; D may correspond to TRBD1 or TRBD2 (5 bases each). Trimming left V 0 bases short and J 0 bases short, with 5 bases between. The CDR3 has 14 residues. CDR1 and CDR2 from the germline V gene are SGHRS and YFSETQ.